This T cell receptor (beta chain) was observed in a study of CD8 T cells in Susac syndrome. Study-wide background: Within the group of sequenced Susac syndrome patients, about six had active disease and eight were in remission. The study, taken as a whole, reports: Acknowledgment was made by the study that its TCR sequencing and HLA analysis involved a relatively small number of individuals.

With random hexamers, reverse transcription was performed on about 0.45 to 1 ug of RNA. TCRdb reanalysed the immunoSEQ multiplex PCR reads using MiXCR and keeps one entry per CDR3 protein. Counted here are about 240,000 distinct CDR3 sequences, 90% to 97% occurring once; the ten biggest clones make up around 0.1%. This clonotype has a handful of counts. Its antigen is currently unknown. V was shortened by 5 bases and J by 5 bases, with 9 bases between the two germline ends. The CDR3 covers 12 residues. The Susac syndrome patients fit the recently defined diagnostic criteria for definite or probable disease.

The rearrangement joins TRBV12-3 or TRBV12-4 to TRBJ1-1; no definite D call. Sequencing was carried out using CD4+ T cells from PBMCs. This receptor was obtained from a human donor with Susac syndrome. The CDR3 nucleotides are TGTGCCAGCAGTCGGGGTAGGACTGAAGCTTTCTTT. It codes for CASSRGRTEAFF.